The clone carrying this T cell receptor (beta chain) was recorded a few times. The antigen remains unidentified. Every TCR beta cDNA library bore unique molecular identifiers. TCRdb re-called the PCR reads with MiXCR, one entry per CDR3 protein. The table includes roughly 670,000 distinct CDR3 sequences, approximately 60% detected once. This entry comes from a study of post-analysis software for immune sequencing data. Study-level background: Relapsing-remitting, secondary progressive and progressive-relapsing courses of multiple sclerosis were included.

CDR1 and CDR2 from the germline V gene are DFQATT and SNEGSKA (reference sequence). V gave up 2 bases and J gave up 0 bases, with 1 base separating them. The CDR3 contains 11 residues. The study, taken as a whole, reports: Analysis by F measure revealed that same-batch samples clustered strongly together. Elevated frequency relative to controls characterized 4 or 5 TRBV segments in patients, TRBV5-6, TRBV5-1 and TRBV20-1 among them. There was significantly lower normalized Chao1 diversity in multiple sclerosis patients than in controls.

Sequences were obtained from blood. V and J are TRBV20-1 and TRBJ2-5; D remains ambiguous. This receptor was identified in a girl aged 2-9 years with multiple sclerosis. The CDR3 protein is CSARNQETQYF. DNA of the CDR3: TGCAGTGCTAGAAACCAAGAGACCCAGTACTTC.